These 18 T cell receptor beta chains originate from one sample sequenced in a study of T-cell memory formation after mild COVID-19. TCRdb reanalysed the 5' RACE reads using MiXCR and keeps one entry per CDR3 protein. The data contain tens of thousands of distinct CDR3 sequences, around 10% of them singletons. The sequenced sample consisted of PBMCs or a T cell subset sorted from them (not recorded which). All receptors derive from a man younger than 35 who had mild COVID-19 (a few samples of this study predate the infection). Cell type and time point are not known.

This clonotype has just a few counts. The chain uses TRBV7-3 and TRBJ1-1, with D tentatively TRBD1 (5 bases). Germline V CDR1 and CDR2: SGHTA, FQGTGA. The length of the CDR3 is 14 residues. The V end was cut by 0 bases, the J end by 5 bases, with 10 bases between. The CDR3 sequence is CASSLTGVGTEAFF. CDR3 DNA: TGTGCCAGCAGCTTAACGGGGGTAGGGACTGAAGCTTTCTTT.

This clonotype was seen a handful of times. This sequence joins TRBV3-1 and TRBJ2-4; D possibly matches TRBD1 or TRBD2 (5 bases each). The CDR3 has 14 amino acids. Germline V gene sequence: CDR1 LGHDT, CDR2 YNNKEL (reference sequence). The V end was cut by 1 base, the J end by 7 bases, with 11 bases between. The CDR3 here is CASSQGDLANIQYF. The CDR3 DNA reads as TGTGCCAGCAGCCAAGGGGACCTTGCCAACATTCAGTACTTC. Drawing the rest from reference TRBV3-1 and TRBJ2-4, the complete variable domain is DTAVSQTPKYLVTQMGNDKSIKCEQNLGHDTMYWYKQDSKKFLKIMFSYNNKELIINETVPNRFSPKSPDKAHLNLHINSLELGDSAVYFCASSQGDLANIQYFGAGTRLSVL.

The genes are TRBV12-3 or TRBV12-4 and TRBJ1-6, with 7 bases fitting TRBD1. This CDR3 has 15 amino acids. V was pared by 6 bases and J by 4 bases, with 6 bases of the junction left unmatched. In DNA form, the CDR3 reads TGTGCCAGCAGCAACGACAGGGATTATAATTCACCCCTCCACTTT. Amino acids: CASSNDRDYNSPLHF.

This clonotype was seen repeatedly, ten times or more. The chain has TRBV9 and TRBJ2-2; TRBD2 is a possible D gene (5 bases). CDR3 length: 14 residues. Trimming cost V 0 bases and J 7 bases, with 10 bases left between them. The V gene's germline CDR1 is SGDLS and CDR2 YYNGEE. The CDR3 DNA reads as TGTGCCAGCAGCGTAGCTTACCGGGGCGGGGAGCTGTTTTTT. This sequence encodes CASSVAYRGGELFF.

Only a few counts were recorded for this clonotype. V usage is TRBV11-3 and J usage is TRBJ2-5; 7 nucleotides agree with TRBD1. The CDR3 sequence is 15 residues long. V lost 5 bases, J lost 4 bases, and 10 bases stayed unmatched. Germline V gene sequence: CDR1 SGHNT, CDR2 YENEEA. This CDR3 is CASSTRDSKRETQYF. In DNA, the CDR3 is TGTGCCAGCAGCACCCGGGACAGTAAGAGAGAGACCCAGTACTTC.

This clonotype was counted between two and nine times. The CDR3 is CASSLGTGKNIQYF. In nucleotides, the CDR3 is TGTGCCAGCAGCTTAGGTACAGGGAAAAACATTCAGTACTTC. V and J are TRBV7-9 and TRBJ2-4; tentative D call: TRBD1 (6 bases). The CDR3 loop spans 14 amino acids. V lost 1 base to trimming and J lost 4 bases, with 8 bases between them. The germline gives CDR1 SEHNR, CDR2 FQNEAQ (reference sequence).

At least ten counts were recorded for this clonotype. The V call is TRBV4-3, the J call TRBJ2-1; 12 nucleotides match TRBD2. Trimming at V came to 4 bases and at J to 7 bases, leaving 2 bases not matched to a gene. This CDR3 spans 14 amino acids. Germline CDR1 reads LGHNA; CDR2 reads YSLEER. CDR3 sequence (DNA): TGCGCCAGCAGCCGCGGACTAGCGGGGAATGAGCAGTTCTTC. Translating gives CASSRGLAGNEQFF.

The chain combines TRBV25-1 with TRBJ2-5; TRBD2 is a possible D gene (7 bases). CDR3 length equals 13 residues. The germline V gene has CDR1 MGHDK and CDR2 SYGVNS. V lost 7 bases and J lost 4, with 13 bases in between. CDR3 region: CASTPGGRETQYF. The CDR3 coding sequence is TGTGCCAGCACTCCGGGGGGCCGAGAGACCCAGTACTTC.

By proportion, this clonotype is medium-sized. V is TRBV27 and J is TRBJ2-5; D is perhaps TRBD1 (5 bases). The CDR3 has 15 residues. Germline V CDR1 and CDR2: MNHEY, SMNVEV (reference sequence). Trimming stripped 3 bases from V and 2 bases from J, with 13 bases between. CDR3 protein: CASSFGQGQQETQYF. DNA of the CDR3: TGTGCCAGCAGTTTCGGCCAGGGCCAACAAGAGACCCAGTACTTC.

J is TRBJ1-1 and V is TRBV7-2, with 7 bases matching TRBD1. The germline V gene has CDR1 SGHTA and CDR2 FQGNSA. The CDR3 sequence is 14 residues long. V lost 5 bases, J lost 11 bases, and 14 bases stayed unmatched. CDR3 in DNA: TGTGCCAGCAGCCCTAGCCGGGACAGCTGGAGGGCTTTCTTT. This gives the protein CASSPSRDSWRAFF.

This rearrangement joins TRBV10-3 to TRBJ2-1; 7 bases are shared with TRBD1. Germline lookup yields CDR1 ENHRY and CDR2 SYGVKD. Losses at the gene ends were 7 bases for V and 0 bases for J; bases not matched to a gene: 3. The CDR3 extends over 14 amino acids. CDR3 sequence reads: CAIMRDSSYNEQFF. In DNA form, the CDR3 reads TGTGCCATCATGAGGGACAGCTCCTACAATGAGCAGTTCTTC.

V gene TRBV6-5 combines with J gene TRBJ1-1, with a tentative D call TRBD1 (6 bases). Germline lookup yields CDR1 MNHEY and CDR2 SVGAGI. CDR3 length equals 13 residues. V was cut by 5 bases and J by 0 bases, with 7 bases left in between. The CDR3 nucleotides are TGTGCCAGCAGTCGGACAGTGAACACTGAAGCTTTCTTT. Its translation is CASSRTVNTEAFF.

This clonotype came up a few times. This chain uses TRBV6-5 with TRBJ2-6; TRBD1 might be the D (5 bases). The CDR3 consists of 15 residues. The V and J ends lost 0 bases and 4 bases respectively, with 7 bases between them. CDR1 MNHEY and CDR2 SVGAGI come from the germline V gene. CDR3 nucleotide sequence: TGTGCCAGCAGTTACTCAGGGGTCGGGGCCAACGTCCTGACTTTC. As protein: CASSYSGVGANVLTF.

The CDR3 is CASSSRGGTNEKLFF. In nucleotides, the CDR3 is TGCGCCAGCAGCTCCCGAGGTGGGACTAATGAAAAACTGTTTTTT. The V and J genes are TRBV4-3 and TRBJ1-4; D remains unclear. The germline CDR1 and CDR2 sequences are LGHNA and YSLEER. The CDR3 has 15 residues. Trimming pared 5 bases from V and 2 bases from J, leaving 12 bases between.

This clonotype showed up many times. CDR3 amino acids: CASSVAGTSGAMYEQYF. CDR3 sequence (DNA): TGTGCCAGCAGCGTAGCCGGGACTAGCGGTGCGATGTACGAGCAGTACTTC. The chain recombines TRBV9 with TRBJ2-7; 11 nucleotides agree with TRBD2. The CDR3 has 17 residues. V shed 0 bases and J 4 bases; nucleotides not matched to a gene: 9. Germline assignment: CDR1 SGDLS and CDR2 YYNGEE. The full variable domain, in which reference TRBV9 and TRBJ2-7 provide the parts outside the CDR3, is DSGVTQTPKHLITATGQRVTLRCSPRSGDLSVYWYQQSLDQGLQFLIQYYNGEERAKGNILERFSAQQFPDLHSELNLSSLELGDSALYFCASSVAGTSGAMYEQYFGPGTRLTVT.

This clonotype came up many times. CDR3 loop: CASNPNRGADTQYF. Here the CDR3 DNA reads TGCGCCAGCAATCCCAACAGGGGCGCAGATACGCAGTATTTT. This chain uses TRBV10-1 with TRBJ2-3, with 7 bases identical to TRBD1. Germline assignment: CDR1 WNHNN and CDR2 SYGVQD (reference sequence). This CDR3 region has 14 residues. Trimming removed 7 bases from V and 4 bases from J; junction bases left unmatched: 8.

The J gene is TRBJ2-3, the V gene TRBV6-4; 10 bases are a match to TRBD2. The V gene end was trimmed by 3 bases and the J gene end by 2 bases; junction bases not matched to a gene: 2. The CDR3 covers 15 residues. Germline CDR1 MRHNA, CDR2 SNTAGT. In DNA form, the CDR3 reads TGTGCCAGCAGTGAACTAGCGGGGACCACAGATACGCAGTATTTT. Translating it yields CASSELAGTTDTQYF.

This clonotype was seen more than once but under ten times. The V gene is TRBV2, the J gene TRBJ2-1; D gene uncertain. Deletions cut 5 bases from V and 8 bases from J, with 22 bases between. The CDR3 is 16 residues long. The V gene's germline CDR1 is SNHLY and CDR2 FYNNEI. The CDR3 loop is CASSPLGRTSKDEQFF. The CDR3 coding sequence is TGTGCCAGCAGTCCCCTTGGCCGGACCTCTAAGGATGAGCAGTTCTTC.